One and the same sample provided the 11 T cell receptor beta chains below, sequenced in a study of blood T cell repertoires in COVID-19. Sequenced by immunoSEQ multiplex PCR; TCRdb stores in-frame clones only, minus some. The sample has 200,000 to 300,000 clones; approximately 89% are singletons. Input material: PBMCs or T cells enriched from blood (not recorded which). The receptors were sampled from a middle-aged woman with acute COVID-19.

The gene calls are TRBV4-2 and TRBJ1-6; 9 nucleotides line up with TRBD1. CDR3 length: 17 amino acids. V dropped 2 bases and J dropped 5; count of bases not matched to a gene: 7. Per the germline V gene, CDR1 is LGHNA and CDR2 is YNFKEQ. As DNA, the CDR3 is TGTGCCAGCAGCCAACTCGCCGGGACAGGGAATAATTCACCCCTCCACTTT. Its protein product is CASSQLAGTGNNSPLHF.

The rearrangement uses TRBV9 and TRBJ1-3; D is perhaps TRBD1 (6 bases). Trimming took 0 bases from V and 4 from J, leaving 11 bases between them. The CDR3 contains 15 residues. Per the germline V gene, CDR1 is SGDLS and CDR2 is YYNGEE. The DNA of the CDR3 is TGTGCCAGCAGCGTAGATAACAGGGTGGGAAACACCATATATTTT. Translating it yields CASSVDNRVGNTIYF.

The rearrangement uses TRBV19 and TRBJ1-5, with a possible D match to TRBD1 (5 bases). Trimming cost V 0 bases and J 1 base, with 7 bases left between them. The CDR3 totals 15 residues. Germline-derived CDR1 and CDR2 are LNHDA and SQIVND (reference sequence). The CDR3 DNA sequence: TGTGCCAGTAGTATAGAAGGGGTGAGCAATCAGCCCCAGCATTTT. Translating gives CASSIEGVSNQPQHF.

The CDR3 DNA follows: TGTGCCAGTAGTATCGGGGGGGAAGAGACCCAGTACTTC. It encodes CASSIGGEETQYF. The chain recombines TRBV19 with TRBJ2-5; 8 positions match TRBD2. The germline gives CDR1 LNHDA, CDR2 SQIVND (reference sequence). The CDR3 has 13 amino acids. Trimming took 3 bases from V and 3 from J; bases not matched to a gene: 0.

The CDR3 here is CASSQTGDALYGYTF. CDR3 sequence (DNA): TGCGCCAGCAGCCAAACGGGGGACGCACTTTATGGCTACACCTTC. V gene TRBV4-3 combines with J gene TRBJ1-2, with a tentative D call TRBD1 (5 bases). With 2 bases removed from V and 5 bases from J, the gap between germline ends came to 15 bases. The CDR3 is 15 amino acids. Looked up from germline, CDR1 is LGHNA and CDR2 is YSLEER.

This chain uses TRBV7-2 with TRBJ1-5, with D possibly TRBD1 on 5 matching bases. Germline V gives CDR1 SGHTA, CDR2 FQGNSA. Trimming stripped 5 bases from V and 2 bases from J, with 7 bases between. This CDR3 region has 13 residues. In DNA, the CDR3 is TGTGCCAGCAGCGTCAGGGGCAATCAGCCCCAGCATTTT. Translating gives CASSVRGNQPQHF.

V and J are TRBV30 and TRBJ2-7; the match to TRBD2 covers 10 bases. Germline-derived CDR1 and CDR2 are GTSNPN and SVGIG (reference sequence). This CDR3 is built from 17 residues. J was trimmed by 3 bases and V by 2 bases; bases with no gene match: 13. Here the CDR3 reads CAWSTLGIAGGSYEQYF. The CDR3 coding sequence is TGTGCCTGGAGTACACTGGGTATAGCGGGGGGTAGCTACGAGCAGTACTTC.

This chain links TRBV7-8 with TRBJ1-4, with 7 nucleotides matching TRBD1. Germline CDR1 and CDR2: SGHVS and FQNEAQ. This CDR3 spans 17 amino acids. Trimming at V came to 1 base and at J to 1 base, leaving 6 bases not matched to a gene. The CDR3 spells CASSLGYRGETNEKLFF. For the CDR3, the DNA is TGTGCCAGCAGCTTAGGATACAGGGGAGAAACTAATGAAAAACTGTTTTTT.

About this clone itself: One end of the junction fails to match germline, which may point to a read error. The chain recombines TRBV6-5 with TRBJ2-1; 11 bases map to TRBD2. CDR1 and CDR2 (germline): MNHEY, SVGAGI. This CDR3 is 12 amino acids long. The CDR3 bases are TGTGCCAGCAGTTCAACTAGCGGGAGTACGGTCTTC. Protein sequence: CASSSTSGSTVF.

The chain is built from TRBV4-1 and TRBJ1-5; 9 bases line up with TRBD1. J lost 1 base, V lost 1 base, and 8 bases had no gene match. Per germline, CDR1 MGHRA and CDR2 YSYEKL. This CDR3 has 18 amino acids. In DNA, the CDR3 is TGCGCCAGCAGCCAAGGAACAGGGGGCAGCGAAAGCAATCAGCCCCAGCATTTT. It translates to CASSQGTGGSESNQPQHF.

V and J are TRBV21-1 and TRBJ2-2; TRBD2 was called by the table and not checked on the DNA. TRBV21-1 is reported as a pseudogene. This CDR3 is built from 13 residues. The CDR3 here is CASTGANTGELFF. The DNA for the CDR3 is TGTGCCAGCACCGGGGCGAACACCGGGGAGCTGTTTTTT.